These 26 T cell receptor beta chains were all obtained from the same sample, sequenced in a study of immune heterogeneity within non-small cell lung tumors. For each sample, template was 450 to 750 ng of bulk tumor genomic DNA. From each primary tumor, several far-apart biopsies were obtained during surgery. Patients underwent curative surgery for non-small cell lung cancer (untreated and newly diagnosed). With 32 V and 13 J primers, multiplex PCR amplified the TCR beta CDR3. MiXCR was run by TCRdb on the multiplex PCR reads, yielding one entry per CDR3 protein. The table shows 11,000 or so distinct CDR3 sequences, with 25% to 30% occurring only once. Sequenced material: lung tumor tissue. These receptor sequences come from a man aged 45-65 years with non-small cell lung cancer.

This clonotype has ten or more counts. The chain joins TRBV4-1 to TRBJ1-1; 7 bases fit TRBD1. From germline, CDR1 is MGHRA and CDR2 YSYEKL. The trim removed 6 bases at V and 6 bases at J, leaving 4 bases unmatched. This CDR3 has 12 residues. CDR3 amino acids: CASRPQGSEAFF. The CDR3 DNA follows: TGCGCCAGCAGACCACAGGGGTCTGAAGCTTTCTTT.

There are many counts of this clonotype. The CDR3 spells CASSGRTGREKLFF. CDR3 coding DNA: TGTGCCAGCAGTGGAAGGACAGGGAGGGAAAAACTGTTTTTT. J is TRBJ1-4 and V is TRBV2; 8 nucleotides line up with TRBD1. Germline V gene data show CDR1 as SNHLY and CDR2 as FYNNEI. The J segment lost 8 bases and the V segment lost 4 bases, leaving 6 bases of the junction unmatched. This CDR3 is built from 14 residues.

Within the sample, this clonotype is medium-sized. The rearrangement links TRBV27 to TRBJ1-6; 7 bases match TRBD1. Germline CDR1 reads MNHEY; CDR2 reads SMNVEV (reference sequence). This CDR3 contains 15 residues. J lost 8 bases, V lost 1 base, and 5 bases had no gene match. The CDR3 is CASSLYRGVDSPLHF. CDR3 sequence (DNA): TGTGCCAGCAGTTTATACAGGGGAGTGGATTCACCCCTCCACTTT.

To note about this clonotype: A read error may explain this, as a much larger clone is one base away. V gene TRBV12-5 combines with J gene TRBJ2-7, with 7 bases lining up with TRBD2. The CDR3 extends over 14 amino acids. CDR1 is LGHNT and CDR2 is FRNRAP in the germline V gene. Trimming removed 7 bases from V and 2 bases from J; junction bases left unmatched: 8. CDR3 amino acids: CASERDNVPYEQYF. The DNA for the CDR3 is TGTGCTAGTGAGCGGGATAATGTTCCCTACGAGCAGTACTTC. The full variable domain, rest sourced from reference TRBV12-5 and TRBJ2-7, is DARVTQTPRHKVTEMGQEVTMRCQPILGHNTVFWYRQTMMQGLELLAYFRNRAPLDDSGMPKDRFSAEMPDATLATLKIQPSEPRDSAVYFCASERDNVPYEQYFGPGTRLTVT.

This clonotype is labeled as medium-sized. This chain links TRBV6-1 with TRBJ1-5; maybe TRBD1 (6 bases). V was clipped by 4 bases and J by 5 bases, with 15 bases between them. CDR1 is MNHNS and CDR2 is SASEGT in the germline V gene. This CDR3 contains 15 residues. The CDR3 nucleotides read TGTGCCAGCAGTGTCTCAAGGGGGGGTTATCAGCCCCAGCATTTT. It translates to CASSVSRGGYQPQHF.

This clonotype was counted between two and nine times. This may arise from a read error, as a much more abundant clone is one base away. This chain's CDR3 is CASSTTGERTYGYTF. DNA of the CDR3: TGTGCCAGCAGCACCACAGGGGAAAGGACTTATGGCTACACCTTC. The chain employs TRBV6-1 and TRBJ1-2; 7 bases line up with TRBD1. After removal of 6 bases from V and 5 bases from J, the junction contained 12 bases not matched to a gene. Germline-derived CDR1 and CDR2 are MNHNS and SASEGT. CDR3 length: 15 residues.

This clonotype was picked up a small number of times. The chain combines TRBV7-9 with TRBJ2-1; a possible D gene is TRBD2 (6 bases). CDR1 and CDR2 (germline): SEHNR, FQNEAQ (reference sequence). Trimming took 4 bases from V and 2 from J, leaving 12 bases between them. CDR3 size: 15 residues. The CDR3 DNA sequence: TGTGCCAGCAGCTCTCGGGACTCGACCTACAATGAGCAGTTCTTC. Amino acids: CASSSRDSTYNEQFF.

In its sample, this clonotype ranks as medium-sized. The CDR3 nucleotides are TGTGCCTCAGGGACTAGGGGTTATGACTATGGCTACACCTTC. It is translated as CASGTRGYDYGYTF. The V call is TRBV30, the J call TRBJ1-2; D perhaps matches TRBD1 (5 bases). V shed 7 bases and J shed 3 bases, with 18 bases lying between them. CDR3 length equals 14 residues. In germline, CDR1 is GTSNPN, CDR2 SVGIG (reference sequence).

The chain uses TRBV27 and TRBJ2-5; D uncertain. V lost 5 bases and J lost 11, with 21 bases in between. Per the germline V gene, CDR1 is MNHEY and CDR2 is SMNVEV (reference sequence). The CDR3 covers 14 residues. CDR3 nucleotides: TGTGCCAGCAGTACCTTTGGCGTTAACAAGAGACAGTACTTC. Protein: CASSTFGVNKRQYF.

The chain links TRBV10-2 to TRBJ2-1; 9 nucleotides match TRBD2. This CDR3 spans 14 amino acids. Germline CDR1 is WSHSY and CDR2 is SAAADI. The V gene end was trimmed by 6 bases and the J gene end by 4 bases; junction bases not matched to a gene: 4. In DNA, the CDR3 is TGCGCCAGCAGGAGGCTAGCGGGATACAATGAGCAGTTCTTC. Its translation is CASRRLAGYNEQFF.

By sample share, this clonotype is medium-sized. This sequence joins TRBV20-1 and TRBJ2-7; D is perhaps TRBD1 or TRBD2 (5 bases each). Between the trimmed V and J ends, which lost 3 bases and 7 bases, there was a span of 19 bases. This CDR3 is 14 amino acids long. Germline CDR1 and CDR2: DFQATT and SNEGSKA (reference sequence). Here the CDR3 reads CSASFGTDLGEQYF. Written as DNA, the CDR3 is TGCAGTGCTAGTTTTGGGACGGACCTCGGGGAGCAGTACTTC.

A note on this clonotype: This may come from a read error, since a much larger clone is one base off. V gene TRBV28 combines with J gene TRBJ1-6, with 7 bases that match TRBD1. The germline V gene encodes CDR1 MDHEN and CDR2 SYDVKM. The CDR3 spans 14 residues. This CDR3 is CDSSGQANNSPLHF. CDR3 sequence (DNA): TGTGACAGCAGTGGACAGGCAAATAATTCACCCCTCCACTTT.

In regard to this clonotype: This could be a read error, since a much larger clone is one nucleotide away. The rearrangement uses TRBV3-1 and TRBJ1-2, with TRBD1 identical over 8 bases. J was trimmed by 5 bases and V by 2 bases; bases with no gene match: 7. The CDR3 consists of 15 residues. Germline-derived CDR1 and CDR2 are LGHDT and YNNKEL (reference sequence). The CDR3 protein is CASSQQGARKYGYTF. In DNA form, the CDR3 reads TGTGCCAGCAGCCAACAGGGGGCGCGAAAATATGGCTACACCTTC.

Note on this clonotype: This may arise from a read error, as a much more abundant clone is one base away. The chain carries TRBV7-8 and TRBJ2-7, with D possibly matching TRBD2 (6 bases). This CDR3 region has 15 residues. The germline V gene encodes CDR1 SGHVS and CDR2 FQNEAQ. The CDR3 sequence: CASNLAVGLGGEQYF. CDR3 coding DNA: TGTGCCAGCAACTTAGCGGTTGGTCTGGGGGGCGAGCAGTACTTC.

In its sample, this clonotype was seen many times. The chain couples TRBV6-1 to TRBJ2-7, with a weak D call TRBD2 (7 bases). The germline V gene encodes CDR1 MNHNS and CDR2 SASEGT. This CDR3 region has 13 residues. Trimming took off 5 bases at V and 7 bases at J, with 15 bases between the two ends. CDR3 region: CASSLGGLDEQYF. CDR3 DNA: TGTGCCAGCAGTTTGGGGGGGCTCGATGAGCAGTACTTC.

A note on this clonotype: With a much larger clone just one base away, this may be a read error. This chain uses TRBV18 with TRBJ1-5, with TRBD1 as a possible D gene (5 bases). The germline V gene encodes CDR1 KGHSH and CDR2 LQKENI. The CDR3 runs 14 residues. DNA of the CDR3: TGTGACAGCTCACCTCAACAGGGCAATCAGCCCCAGCATTTT. Amino acid sequence: CDSSPQQGNQPQHF.

This chain uses TRBV5-1 with TRBJ1-1, with TRBD1 matching over 8 bases. Losses at the gene ends were 0 bases for V and 5 bases for J; bases not matched to a gene: 6. The CDR3 length is 15 residues. In germline, CDR1 is SGHRS, CDR2 YFSETQ. CDR3 sequence reads: CASSLVQGARTEAFF. For the CDR3, the DNA is TGCGCCAGCAGCTTGGTGCAGGGGGCCCGAACTGAAGCTTTCTTT. The entire variable domain, with the rest obtained from reference TRBV5-1 and TRBJ1-1, is as follows: KAGVTQTPRYLIKTRGQQVTLSCSPISGHRSVSWYQQTPGQGLQFLFEYFSETQRNKGNFPGRFSGRQFSNSRSEMNVSTLELGDSALYLCASSLVQGARTEAFFGQGTRLTVV.

The rearrangement joins TRBV20-1 to TRBJ1-5; D unclear. The CDR3 spans 13 residues. V was pared by 4 bases and J by 0 bases, with 7 bases between. Germline V gene lookup returns CDR1 DFQATT and CDR2 SNEGSKA (reference sequence). CDR3 nucleotide sequence: TGCAGTGCTATTTTGGGTAGCAATCAGCCCCAGCATTTT. Amino acids: CSAILGSNQPQHF.

The chain has TRBV20-1 and TRBJ1-5; TRBD1 aligns across 11 bases. The CDR3 spans 16 residues. V lost 5 bases, J lost 1 base, and 7 bases stayed unmatched. Germline V CDR1 and CDR2: DFQATT, SNEGSKA (reference sequence). Here the CDR3 DNA reads TGCAGTGCTCCTCGGGACAGGGGGTTCAGCAATCAGCCCCAGCATTTT. Residues: CSAPRDRGFSNQPQHF.

This clonotype was seen ten or more times. The rearrangement uses TRBV6-1 and TRBJ2-7, with D perhaps TRBD2 (5 bases). Germline CDR1 MNHNS, CDR2 SASEGT. Trimming removed 8 bases at V and 5 bases at J, with 10 bases between. The CDR3 consists of 11 residues. This chain's CDR3 is CASRTRDEQYF. DNA of the CDR3: TGTGCCAGCCGGACTCGGGACGAGCAGTACTTC.

This clonotype was counted once. The chain couples TRBV5-1 to TRBJ2-2; D not certain. Germline-derived CDR1 and CDR2 are SGHRS and YFSETQ. CDR3 length equals 16 residues. V lost 0 bases, J lost 3 bases, and 12 bases lay in between. In DNA form, the CDR3 reads TGCGCCAGCAGCTTGGGAGCCTTCCCGGACACCGGGGAGCTGTTTTTT. The encoded protein is CASSLGAFPDTGELFF.

The chain links TRBV27 to TRBJ2-3; D not certain. The ends were cut back, 5 bases at V and 6 bases at J, with 15 bases in the middle. The germline CDR1 and CDR2 sequences are MNHEY and SMNVEV (reference sequence). The CDR3 has 14 residues. Here the CDR3 DNA reads TGTGCCAGCAGTCCAACACGTTACTTGGATACGCAGTATTTT. This gives the protein CASSPTRYLDTQYF.

By frequency in the sample, this clonotype is medium-sized (0.01 to 0.1%). The chain uses TRBV2 and TRBJ2-7; D is unresolved. Germline lookup yields CDR1 SNHLY and CDR2 FYNNEI. The CDR3 sequence is 14 residues long. Trimming took 6 bases from V and 3 from J, leaving 15 bases between them. For the CDR3, the DNA is TGTGCCAGCAGGCCCTCAACACTGAACTACGAGCAGTACTTC. The encoded protein is CASRPSTLNYEQYF.

On this clonotype itself: A much larger clonotype is one base distant, so this may be a read error. This rearrangement joins TRBV6-1 to TRBJ2-7; D gene uncertain. In germline, CDR1 is MNHNS, CDR2 SASEGT. Trimming took off 2 bases at V and 3 bases at J, with 14 bases between the two ends. This CDR3 comprises 15 residues. For the CDR3, the DNA is TGTGCCAGCAGTGAAAGTGACGGAAGCTACTACGAGCAGTACTTC. This translates into CASSESDGSYYEQYF.

This sequence joins TRBV2 and TRBJ2-3; no reliable D call. This CDR3 contains 16 residues. Germline CDR1 and CDR2: SNHLY and FYNNEI. V shed 2 bases and J shed 0 bases, with 12 bases lying between them. CDR3 sequence: CASSEWLQTSTDTQYF. The CDR3 region has the DNA TGTGCCAGCAGTGAATGGTTACAGACCAGCACAGATACGCAGTATTTT.

This clonotype has only one observation. This clone may be a read error of a much larger clone one base away. The rearrangement joins TRBV27 to TRBJ2-1; TRBD2 agrees at 7 bases. In germline, CDR1 is MNHEY, CDR2 SMNVEV (reference sequence). The CDR3 sequence is 15 residues long. This CDR3 reads CASSLWGGLNNEQLF. The CDR3 coding sequence is TGTGCCAGCAGTTTATGGGGAGGGCTTAACAATGAGCAGTTATTC.